This passage covers 9 T cell receptor beta chains from one sample sequenced in a study of blood T cell repertoires in COVID-19. Measured with immunoSEQ multiplex PCR; TCRdb has only the in-frame clones, and not every one. This table holds 200,000 to 250,000 clones, 80% to 90% found once. The sample was PBMCs or T cells enriched from blood (not recorded which). These receptors came from a woman aged 18-29 years in a cohort exposed to, infected with or recovered from COVID-19 (not recorded which).

The V call is TRBV19, the J call TRBJ1-6; TRBD1 matches at 8 bases. Germline CDR1 is LNHDA and CDR2 is SQIVND (reference sequence). V shed 7 bases and J 6 bases; nucleotides not matched to a gene: 8. This CDR3 has 15 amino acids. The CDR3 reads CASTTTGDINSPLHF. The CDR3, as DNA: TGTGCCAGTACCACGACAGGGGACATTAATTCACCCCTCCACTTT.

This sequence joins TRBV5-8 and TRBJ2-7; tentatively, D is TRBD2 (5 bases). The CDR3 contains 15 residues. V shed 1 base and J shed 5 bases, with 16 bases lying between them. The germline V gene encodes CDR1 SGHTS and CDR2 YDEGEE. CDR3 sequence reads: CASSLQRLVGNEQYF. The CDR3 bases are TGTGCCAGCAGCTTGCAGCGGCTGGTGGGGAACGAGCAGTACTTC. Combining the CDR3 with reference TRBV5-8 and TRBJ2-7 gives the whole variable domain EAGVTQSPTHLIKTRGQQATLRCSPISGHTSVYWYQQALGLGLQFLLWYDEGEERNRGNFPPRFSGRQFPNYSSELNVNALELEDSALYLCASSLQRLVGNEQYFGPGTRLTVT.

The rearrangement links TRBV28 to TRBJ1-1; possible D gene TRBD1, 5 bases. This CDR3 region has 18 residues. The V and J ends lost 4 bases and 0 bases respectively, with 21 bases between them. Germline values: CDR1 MDHEN, CDR2 SYDVKM. CDR3 residues: CASSSGSELGGLNTEAFF. The CDR3 DNA follows: TGTGCCAGCAGTTCAGGCTCCGAACTGGGGGGATTGAACACTGAAGCTTTCTTT.

J is TRBJ1-2 and V is TRBV29-1, with 7 nucleotides matching TRBD1. This CDR3 comprises 13 residues. Per germline, CDR1 SQVTM and CDR2 ANQGSEA. With 3 bases clipped from V and 3 bases from J, the junction kept 4 bases outside the gene matches. In DNA form, the CDR3 reads TGCAGCGTTGAGAGAGGGGGCGACTATGGCTACACCTTC. Protein product: CSVERGGDYGYTF. Together with reference TRBV29-1 and TRBJ1-2, the CDR3 gives the full variable domain: SAVISQKPSRDICQRGTSLTIQCQVDSQVTMMFWYRQQPGQSLTLIATANQGSEATYESGFVIDKFPISRPNLTFSTLTVSNMSPEDSSIYLCSVERGGDYGYTFGSGTRLTVV.

The V gene is TRBV5-1, the J gene TRBJ1-6; D is unclear. The ends were cut back, 1 base at V and 7 bases at J, with 6 bases in the middle. The CDR3 runs 13 residues. The germline gives CDR1 SGHRS, CDR2 YFSETQ. CDR3 nucleotide sequence: TGCGCCAGCAGCTTGCAGGAAAATTCACCCCTCCACTTT. This codes for CASSLQENSPLHF.

V gene TRBV7-9 combines with J gene TRBJ1-2; 8 positions match TRBD1. The CDR3 runs 13 residues. V gave up 4 bases and J gave up 6 bases; unmatched junction bases: 4. Germline V gene data show CDR1 as SEHNR and CDR2 as FQNEAQ (reference sequence). In DNA, the CDR3 is TGTGCCAGCAGCTCCGGACAGGGCCATGGCTACACCTTC. Translated, it gives CASSSGQGHGYTF. Drawing the rest from reference TRBV7-9 and TRBJ1-2, the complete variable domain is DTGVSQNPRHKITKRGQNVTFRCDPISEHNRLYWYRQTLGQGPEFLTYFQNEAQLEKSRLLSDRFSAERPKGSFSTLEIQRTEQGDSAMYLCASSSGQGHGYTFGSGTRLTVV.

The rearrangement joins TRBV19 to TRBJ2-7; tentative D call: TRBD1 (5 bases). The CDR3 runs 14 residues. V was shortened by 3 bases and J by 6 bases, with 15 bases between the two germline ends. The germline V gene encodes CDR1 LNHDA and CDR2 SQIVND (reference sequence). CDR3 sequence (DNA): TGTGCCAGTAGTATTGGGGCCGCGGTGGGCGAGCAGTACTTC. Residues: CASSIGAAVGEQYF. Looking up the rest from reference TRBV19 and TRBJ2-7 gives the full variable domain: DGGITQSPKYLFRKEGQNVTLSCEQNLNHDAMYWYRQDPGQGLRLIYYSQIVNDFQKGDIAEGYSVSREKKESFPLTVTSAQKNPTAFYLCASSIGAAVGEQYFGPGTRLTVT.

This clone was counted between two and nine times. The rearrangement links TRBV5-1 to TRBJ2-5, with unresolved D. From germline, CDR1 is SGHRS and CDR2 YFSETQ. CDR3 length: 16 residues. Between the trimmed V and J ends, which lost 0 bases and 1 base, there was a span of 13 bases. The CDR3 bases are TGCGCCAGCAGCTTGGATCGGGTAGGCCTCCAAGAGACCCAGTACTTC. Translated, it gives CASSLDRVGLQETQYF.

The rearrangement links TRBV11-2 to TRBJ2-1, with unresolved D. V was clipped by 5 bases and J by 8 bases, with 7 bases between them. The CDR3 covers 11 residues. Germline V gene lookup returns CDR1 SGHAT and CDR2 FQNNGV. CDR3 nucleotide sequence: TGTGCCAGCAGCCAGTACGATGAGCAGTTCTTC. Residues: CASSQYDEQFF.